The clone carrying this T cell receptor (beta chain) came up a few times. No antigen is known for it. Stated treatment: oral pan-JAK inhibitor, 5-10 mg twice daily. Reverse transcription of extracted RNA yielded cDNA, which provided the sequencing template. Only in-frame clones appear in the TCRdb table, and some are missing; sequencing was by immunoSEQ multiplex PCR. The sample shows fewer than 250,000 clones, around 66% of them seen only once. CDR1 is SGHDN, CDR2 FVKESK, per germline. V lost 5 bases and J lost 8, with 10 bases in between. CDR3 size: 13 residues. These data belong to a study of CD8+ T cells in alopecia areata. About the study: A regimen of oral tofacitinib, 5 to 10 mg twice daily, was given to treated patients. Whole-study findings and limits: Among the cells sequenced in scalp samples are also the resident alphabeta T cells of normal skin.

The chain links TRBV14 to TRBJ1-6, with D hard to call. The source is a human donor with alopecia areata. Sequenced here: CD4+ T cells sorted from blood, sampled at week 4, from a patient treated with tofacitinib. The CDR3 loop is CASSLNGHSPLHF. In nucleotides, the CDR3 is TGTGCCAGCAGCTTGAACGGGCATTCACCCCTCCACTTT. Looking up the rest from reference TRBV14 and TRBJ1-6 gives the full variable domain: EAGVTQFPSHSVIEKGQTVTLRCDPISGHDNLYWYRRVMGKEIKFLLHFVKESKQDESGMPNNRFLAERTGGTYSTLKVQPAELEDSGVYFCASSLNGHSPLHFGNGTRLTVT.